These 30 T cell receptor beta chains came from one sample sequenced in a study of cytomegalovirus exposure and HLA in healthy donors. Measured with immunoSEQ multiplex PCR; TCRdb has only the in-frame clones, and not every one. The data contain 120,000 to 150,000 clones, roughly 89% of them singletons. Specimen: PBMCs. All receptors come from a man aged 18 to 30 in good health and CMV-seropositive.

V is TRBV7-9 and J is TRBJ2-1; TRBD2 matches at 14 bases. This CDR3 has 17 amino acids. Germline V gives CDR1 SEHNR, CDR2 FQNEAQ (reference sequence). V shed 4 bases and J 6 bases; nucleotides not matched to a gene: 8. The CDR3 nucleotides are TGTGCCAGCAGCTCGGGACTAGCGGGAGATTTTGGCAATGAGCAGTTCTTC. Translation: CASSSGLAGDFGNEQFF.

The V and J genes are TRBV18 and TRBJ1-2; a possible D gene is TRBD1 (5 bases). The CDR3 is 14 residues long. The germline V and J ends were trimmed by 0 bases and 8 bases, with 13 bases remaining between them. Germline V gene sequence: CDR1 KGHSH, CDR2 LQKENI. The CDR3 DNA reads TGTGCCAGCTCACCACCCCTCGGGGACTTGGGCTACACCTTC. This sequence encodes CASSPPLGDLGYTF.

A remark on this clone: Other DNA sequences in the sample encode the same CDR3. V and J are TRBV7-9 and TRBJ2-3; 7 nucleotides align to TRBD1. Germline V lookup: CDR1 SEHNR, CDR2 FQNEAQ (reference sequence). J was trimmed by 2 bases and V by 8 bases; bases with no gene match: 4. CDR3 length equals 13 residues. CDR3 coding DNA: TGTGCCAGCTCAGGGGGTTCCACAGATACGCAGTATTTT. Amino acids: CASSGGSTDTQYF.

This clone was detected only once. The chain links TRBV6-1 to TRBJ1-5; D is ambiguous. The germline V gene encodes CDR1 MNHNS and CDR2 SASEGT. The CDR3 sequence is 13 residues long. V lost 11 bases and J lost 7, with 18 bases in between. This CDR3 reads CAGNPAVGQPQHF. The CDR3 DNA sequence: TGTGCCGGTAACCCGGCGGTAGGACAGCCCCAGCATTTT.

This clone showed up just a few times. The chain employs TRBV18 and TRBJ2-2; TRBD1 matches 9 bases. Germline lookup yields CDR1 KGHSH and CDR2 LQKENI. V lost 5 bases to trimming and J lost 5 bases; unmatched junction nucleotides: 3. The CDR3 runs 14 residues. CDR3 loop: CASSGTGRTGELFF. DNA of the CDR3: TGTGCCAGCTCAGGGACAGGGAGGACCGGGGAGCTGTTTTTT.

The CDR3 nucleotides are TGTGCCAGCAGTTCGGAGGGCTCTGGGGCCAACGTCCTGACTTTC. Its translation is CASSSEGSGANVLTF. The gene calls are TRBV28 and TRBJ2-6, with D maybe TRBD2 (6 bases). This CDR3 comprises 15 residues. The germline V gene has CDR1 MDHEN and CDR2 SYDVKM. The V end was cut by 4 bases, the J end by 0 bases, with 7 bases between.

This chain connects TRBV27 to TRBJ2-7; the match to TRBD2 covers 10 bases. J lost 4 bases, V lost 6 bases, and 3 bases had no gene match. CDR1 is MNHEY, CDR2 SMNVEV, per germline (reference sequence). There are 13 residues in the CDR3. CDR3 loop: CASSETSGYEQYF. CDR3 bases: TGTGCCAGCAGCGAGACTAGCGGGTACGAGCAGTACTTC.

This clone was counted once. This chain connects TRBV7-9 to TRBJ1-2, with a possible D match to TRBD1 (6 bases). The germline V gene has CDR1 SEHNR and CDR2 FQNEAQ (reference sequence). The CDR3 runs to 13 residues. V was clipped by 7 bases and J by 6 bases, with 15 bases between them. The DNA of the CDR3 is TGTGCCAGCATCGCCGGGGGGGACAATGGCTACACCTTC. It is translated as CASIAGGDNGYTF.

V gene TRBV12-1 combines with J gene TRBJ1-4; the table gives TRBD1 as D, unverified against the DNA. TRBV12-1 has pseudogene status. The CDR3 length is 20 residues. CDR3 protein: CASSSPKTGTDRILNEKLFF. The CDR3 nucleotides read TGTGCCAGCAGCTCTCCGAAGACCGGGACAGACAGAATCCTTAATGAAAAACTGTTTTTT.

The table lists this clone with a count of one. This chain links TRBV30 with TRBJ1-1; D is perhaps TRBD1 (5 bases). The CDR3 runs 14 residues. The germline V gene has CDR1 GTSNPN and CDR2 SVGIG (reference sequence). V dropped 2 bases and J dropped 4 bases, with 14 bases sitting between them. The CDR3 DNA sequence: TGTGCCTGGAGTCGCATCAGGGTGGTCACTGAAGCTTTCTTT. Protein: CAWSRIRVVTEAFF.

This sequence joins TRBV2 and TRBJ2-1; possibly TRBD1 for D (5 bases). The V gene lost 5 bases and the J gene lost 10 bases, with 15 bases spanning the gap. The CDR3 is 13 residues long. Germline assignment: CDR1 SNHLY and CDR2 FYNNEI. Here the CDR3 DNA reads TGTGCCAGCAGTATGGGGCGTTGGGCCGAGCAGTTCTTC. Amino acid sequence: CASSMGRWAEQFF. The variable domain in full, with the rest retrieved from reference TRBV2 and TRBJ2-1, is EPEVTQTPSHQVTQMGQEVILRCVPISNHLYFYWYRQILGQKVEFLVSFYNNEISEKSEIFDDQFSVERPDGSNFTLKIRSTKLEDSAMYFCASSMGRWAEQFFGPGTRLTVL.

The V call is TRBV5-6, the J call TRBJ1-2; 8 nucleotides match TRBD1. This CDR3 is built from 13 residues. With V trimmed by 3 bases and J by 5 bases, 3 bases remained unmatched. Germline V CDR1 and CDR2: SGHDT, YYEEEE. The CDR3 protein is CASSSDREYGYTF. The CDR3, as DNA: TGTGCCAGCAGCTCGGACAGGGAGTATGGCTACACCTTC.

The CDR3: CASSSAGGTVNTEAFF. CDR3 sequence (DNA): TGTGCCAGCAGCTCCGCGGGGGGGACAGTAAACACTGAAGCTTTCTTT. The chain has TRBV7-9 and TRBJ1-1; 7 bases align to TRBD1. The germline gives CDR1 SEHNR, CDR2 FQNEAQ (reference sequence). The V gene end was trimmed by 4 bases and the J gene end by 2 bases; junction bases not matched to a gene: 10. The CDR3 runs 16 residues.

This clone occurred once. The chain is built from TRBV4-1 and TRBJ1-4, with unresolved D. V lost 1 base and J 8 bases, leaving 14 bases between the germline ends. CDR3 size: 15 residues. Germline V CDR1 and CDR2: MGHRA, YSYEKL. The DNA for the CDR3 is TGCGCCAGCAGCCAAGCGATTAAGGGCGGGGAAAAACTGTTTTTT. Encoded protein: CASSQAIKGGEKLFF.

CDR3 nucleotide sequence: TGCGCCAGCAGCTTATCGGCGGGAGGGCCGGATACGCAGTATTTT. This gives the protein CASSLSAGGPDTQYF. This chain connects TRBV5-1 to TRBJ2-3; 9 positions match TRBD2. J lost 6 bases, V lost 2 bases, and 7 bases had no gene match. The CDR3 totals 15 residues. Germline CDR1 is SGHRS and CDR2 is YFSETQ.

The chain uses TRBV6-5 and TRBJ2-5; TRBD1 aligns across 8 bases. There are 15 residues in the CDR3. V gave up 0 bases and J gave up 6 bases; unmatched junction bases: 6. Germline V CDR1 and CDR2: MNHEY, SVGAGI. The CDR3 DNA is TGTGCCAGCAGTTACTCGAGGGACAGGACCCAGACCCAGTACTTC. Translated: CASSYSRDRTQTQYF.

This chain links TRBV29-1 with TRBJ1-1; the D gene is possibly TRBD1 (6 bases). The germline V gene has CDR1 SQVTM and CDR2 ANQGSEA. This CDR3 has 14 amino acids. The V end lost 7 bases, the J end lost 4 bases, and 19 bases lay between the germline ends. Here the CDR3 reads CSGRLTGLATEAFF. The CDR3 DNA follows: TGCAGCGGTCGTTTAACAGGGCTGGCCACTGAAGCTTTCTTT.

CDR3 in DNA: TGTGCCAGCAGCTTAAGGAGGGACACTGAAGCTTTCTTT. It is translated as CASSLRRDTEAFF. V and J are TRBV7-3 and TRBJ1-1; D call uncertain. The CDR3 covers 13 residues. Germline CDR1 reads SGHTA; CDR2 reads FQGTGA. V was pared by 1 base and J by 3 bases, with 6 bases between. Drawing the rest from reference TRBV7-3 and TRBJ1-1, the complete variable domain is GAGVSQTPSNKVTEKGKYVELRCDPISGHTALYWYRQSLGQGPEFLIYFQGTGAADDSGLPNDRFFAVRPEGSVSTLKIQRTERGDSAVYLCASSLRRDTEAFFGQGTRLTVV.

The CDR3 sequence is CASSPRTSGGDTQYF. The CDR3 DNA reads as TGTGCCAGCAGTCCCCGGACTAGCGGGGGGGATACGCAGTATTTT. The chain joins TRBV2 to TRBJ2-3, with TRBD2 identical over 14 bases. The CDR3 has 15 residues. CDR1 and CDR2 from the germline V gene are SNHLY and FYNNEI. Trimming took 5 bases from V and 6 from J; bases not matched to a gene: 4.

The chain has TRBV20-1 and TRBJ2-7, with D unclear. V gave up 3 bases and J gave up 1 base, with 4 bases separating them. This CDR3 contains 11 residues. The germline V gene encodes CDR1 DFQATT and CDR2 SNEGSKA (reference sequence). Written as DNA, the CDR3 is TGCAGTGCTAGGCAGTCCTACGAGCAGTACTTC. Translated: CSARQSYEQYF.

J is TRBJ1-5 and V is TRBV28; tentative D call: TRBD1 (5 bases). From germline, CDR1 is MDHEN and CDR2 SYDVKM. The V end lost 3 bases, the J end lost 0 bases, and 9 bases lay between the germline ends. The CDR3 runs 15 residues. This chain's CDR3 is CASSFGGSSNQPQHF. As DNA, the CDR3 is TGTGCCAGCAGTTTCGGGGGAAGTAGCAATCAGCCCCAGCATTTT.

The CDR3 region has the DNA TGTGCCAGCAGCCTCTCTAAGGGGCCTAGCGGTATTAAATCCTACGAGCAGTACTTC. Its protein product is CASSLSKGPSGIKSYEQYF. The genes are TRBV11-3 and TRBJ2-7; 7 bases line up with TRBD2. CDR1 and CDR2 (germline): SGHNT, YENEEA. J was trimmed by 1 base and V by 5 bases; bases with no gene match: 20. CDR3 size: 19 residues.

This clone was recorded a few times. This rearrangement joins TRBV19 to TRBJ1-3, with D unresolved. This CDR3 has 13 amino acids. V was cut by 3 bases and J by 0 bases, with 3 bases left in between. Per the germline V gene, CDR1 is LNHDA and CDR2 is SQIVND (reference sequence). The CDR3 protein is CASSMSSGNTIYF. Here the CDR3 DNA reads TGTGCCAGTAGTATGAGCTCTGGAAACACCATATATTTT.

V usage is TRBV5-1 and J usage is TRBJ2-5; 10 nucleotides match TRBD1. CDR3 length equals 16 residues. J was trimmed by 2 bases and V by 4 bases; bases with no gene match: 8. Germline CDR1 SGHRS, CDR2 YFSETQ. CDR3 sequence reads: CASSPGTGELQETQYF. The DNA of the CDR3 is TGCGCCAGCAGCCCCGGGACAGGGGAACTTCAAGAGACCCAGTACTTC.

This chain connects TRBV5-6 to TRBJ2-7; D is uncertain. The CDR3 consists of 11 residues. V was pared by 3 bases and J by 3 bases, with 4 bases between. Germline values: CDR1 SGHDT, CDR2 YYEEEE. CDR3 nucleotides: TGTGCCAGCAGCTACAACTACGAGCAGTACTTC. It codes for CASSYNYEQYF.

This clone was recorded once. This chain joins TRBV5-6 and TRBJ1-4; a possible D gene is TRBD1 (5 bases). This CDR3 has 15 amino acids. The ends were cut back, 3 bases at V and 2 bases at J, with 11 bases in the middle. Per the germline V gene, CDR1 is SGHDT and CDR2 is YYEEEE. DNA for the CDR3: TGTGCCAGCAGCTCTCAGGGTACCACTAATGAAAAACTGTTTTTT. As protein: CASSSQGTTNEKLFF. Full variable domain (remainder filled in from reference TRBV5-6 and TRBJ1-4): DAGVTQSPTHLIKTRGQQVTLRCSPKSGHDTVSWYQQALGQGPQFIFQYYEEEERQRGNFPDRFSGHQFPNYSSELNVNALLLGDSALYLCASSSQGTTNEKLFFGSGTQLSVL.

The chain recombines TRBV5-1 with TRBJ2-2, with a weak D call TRBD2 (6 bases). CDR3 length: 14 amino acids. Germline-derived CDR1 and CDR2 are SGHRS and YFSETQ. V was clipped by 7 bases and J by 6 bases, with 16 bases between them. CDR3 region: CASFKPEGAGELFF. DNA of the CDR3: TGCGCCAGCTTCAAACCGGAGGGCGCCGGGGAGCTGTTTTTT.

This chain connects TRBV6-5 to TRBJ1-2; weak D call: TRBD1 (5 bases). The CDR3 totals 13 residues. The ends were cut back, 0 bases at V and 5 bases at J, with 7 bases in the middle. CDR1 and CDR2 (germline): MNHEY, SVGAGI. CDR3 residues: CASSYSRQYGYTF. The CDR3 DNA reads as TGTGCCAGCAGTTACTCAAGACAGTATGGCTACACCTTC.

On this clone itself: This CDR3 is also generated by other DNA sequences in the sample. J is TRBJ2-7 and V is TRBV7-8; perhaps TRBD1 as D (6 bases). The CDR3 runs 12 residues. CDR1 is SGHVS, CDR2 FQNEAQ, per germline. V lost 5 bases and J 3 bases, leaving 8 bases between the germline ends. For the CDR3, the DNA is TGTGCCAGCAGCCTCAGGGGCTACGAGCAGTACTTC. Encoded protein: CASSLRGYEQYF.

The chain is built from TRBV9 and TRBJ1-1, with 9 positions matching TRBD1. The V gene's germline CDR1 is SGDLS and CDR2 YYNGEE. V lost 2 bases, J lost 5 bases, and 4 bases stayed unmatched. The CDR3 covers 14 residues. The chain's CDR3 is CASSVGTGWTEAFF. DNA for the CDR3: TGTGCCAGCAGCGTGGGGACAGGGTGGACTGAAGCTTTCTTT. Full variable domain (remainder filled in from reference TRBV9 and TRBJ1-1): DSGVTQTPKHLITATGQRVTLRCSPRSGDLSVYWYQQSLDQGLQFLIQYYNGEERAKGNILERFSAQQFPDLHSELNLSSLELGDSALYFCASSVGTGWTEAFFGQGTRLTVV.